Below, 23 T cell receptor beta chains from the same sample are listed, as sequenced in a study of beta chain features in type 1 diabetes. Sequencing targeted expressed TCRB transcripts, as all isolated RNA had been reverse transcribed. TCRdb keeps only in-frame clones here, not all; method: immunoSEQ multiplex PCR. Of fewer than 150,000 clones detected, 6.9% appear once; the ten largest clones hold about 1.4%. Sequenced input: central memory CD4+ T cells from blood. Every receptor here comes from a woman aged 25 to 45 in good health.

This clone was counted between two and nine times. This rearrangement joins TRBV6-4 to TRBJ2-3, with D perhaps TRBD1 (6 bases). From germline, CDR1 is MRHNA and CDR2 SNTAGT. With 4 bases removed from V and 2 bases from J, the gap between germline ends came to 10 bases. The CDR3 totals 14 residues. DNA for the CDR3: TGTGCCAGCAGTGCGGGACACAACACAGATACGCAGTATTTT. Amino acids: CASSAGHNTDTQYF.

This clone has a handful of counts. This sequence joins TRBV4-3 and TRBJ1-1; D is undetermined. The CDR3 is 14 residues long. The V gene lost 0 bases and the J gene lost 2 bases, with 7 bases spanning the gap. Germline values: CDR1 LGHNA, CDR2 YSLEER. CDR3 protein: CASSQDPRNTEAFF. The CDR3, as DNA: TGCGCCAGCAGCCAAGACCCGCGAAACACTGAAGCTTTCTTT.

A few counts support this clone. The chain joins TRBV28 to TRBJ2-3; the D is unclear. The ends were cut back, 2 bases at V and 5 bases at J, with 8 bases in the middle. The CDR3 length is 13 residues. Germline values: CDR1 MDHEN, CDR2 SYDVKM. CDR3: CASSLGTEDTQYF. The CDR3, as DNA: TGTGCCAGCAGTTTAGGCACCGAAGATACGCAGTATTTT.

There are a few counts of this clone. The V and J genes are TRBV6-1 and TRBJ2-5, with 8 bases fitting TRBD1. Germline loops: CDR1 MNHNS, CDR2 SASEGT. The trim removed 5 bases at V and 4 bases at J, leaving 6 bases unmatched. CDR3 length: 14 residues. The CDR3 sequence is CASSPRTGRETQYF. CDR3 bases: TGTGCCAGCAGTCCACGGACAGGGCGAGAGACCCAGTACTTC.

The chain recombines TRBV5-1 with TRBJ1-2; no clear D. CDR3 length: 14 amino acids. Germline V gives CDR1 SGHRS, CDR2 YFSETQ. The V end lost 0 bases, the J end lost 5 bases, and 11 bases lay between the germline ends. The CDR3 DNA is TGCGCCAGCAGCTTGGCCTTCCAGGATTATGGCTACACCTTC. Protein sequence: CASSLAFQDYGYTF. Using reference TRBV5-1 and TRBJ1-2 for the parts outside the CDR3, the full variable domain is KAGVTQTPRYLIKTRGQQVTLSCSPISGHRSVSWYQQTPGQGLQFLFEYFSETQRNKGNFPGRFSGRQFSNSRSEMNVSTLELGDSALYLCASSLAFQDYGYTFGSGTRLTVV.

This clone has only a few counts. This sequence joins TRBV7-3 and TRBJ1-1; the match to TRBD1 covers 8 bases. V gave up 0 bases and J gave up 6 bases; unmatched junction bases: 9. The V gene's germline CDR1 is SGHTA and CDR2 FQGTGA. The CDR3 spans 16 residues. The CDR3 reads CASSLTPGGGLAEAFF. The CDR3, as DNA: TGTGCCAGCAGCTTAACCCCAGGGGGCGGCCTCGCTGAAGCTTTCTTT.

The sample holds many counts of this clone. The chain recombines TRBV20-1 with TRBJ1-1, with D unclear. Germline V gene lookup returns CDR1 DFQATT and CDR2 SNEGSKA (reference sequence). The CDR3 runs 11 residues. V lost 3 bases and J lost 10, with 12 bases in between. The CDR3 spells CSARSDFRAFF. CDR3 bases: TGCAGTGCTAGGAGTGATTTTCGAGCTTTCTTT.

The CDR3 nucleotides are TGTGCCAGCAGCACAGGTCTAGAACCGGATGAGCAGTTCTTC. Translating it yields CASSTGLEPDEQFF. The chain has TRBV11-3 and TRBJ2-1; possibly TRBD1 for D (5 bases). This CDR3 is built from 14 residues. V lost 5 bases, J lost 8 bases, and 16 bases lay in between. CDR1 and CDR2 (germline): SGHNT, YENEEA.

This clone has only a few counts. The rearrangement uses TRBV5-6 and TRBJ2-7; D gene ambiguous. Germline assignment: CDR1 SGHDT and CDR2 YYEEEE. Between the trimmed V and J ends, which lost 0 bases and 3 bases, there was a span of 13 bases. The CDR3 is made up of 15 amino acids. CDR3 amino acids: CASSLDPNSNYEQYF. CDR3 bases: TGTGCCAGCAGCTTGGATCCGAACTCTAACTACGAGCAGTACTTC.

This clone was recorded many times. The chain uses TRBV30 and TRBJ1-2; D is possibly TRBD1 (6 bases). V lost 8 bases, J lost 4 bases, and 17 bases lay in between. Germline assignment: CDR1 GTSNPN and CDR2 SVGIG (reference sequence). The CDR3 totals 13 residues. Written as DNA, the CDR3 is TGTGCCCTGGGGGCCGGGGCCACCTATGGCTACACCTTC. Translating gives CALGAGATYGYTF.

This clone was detected only a few times. The same CDR3 is also encoded by other DNA sequences in this sample. The chain couples TRBV6-5 to TRBJ2-3, with D possibly TRBD1 on 5 matching bases. Germline V CDR1 and CDR2: MNHEY, SVGAGI. V lost 0 bases, J lost 2 bases, and 9 bases lay in between. This CDR3 has 15 amino acids. The CDR3 DNA reads TGTGCCAGCAGTTACTCAGGGGCCGACACAGATACGCAGTATTTT. It yields the protein CASSYSGADTDTQYF.

The chain links TRBV4-3 to TRBJ2-1; 8 bases fit TRBD2. The CDR3 sequence is 16 residues long. The V gene's germline CDR1 is LGHNA and CDR2 YSLEER. V shed 0 bases, J shed 7 bases, and the junction held 8 bases outside the gene matches. The chain's CDR3 is CASSQDPASGRNEQFF. The CDR3, as DNA: TGCGCCAGCAGCCAAGATCCGGCGAGCGGGAGAAATGAGCAGTTCTTC.

This clone was counted ten times or more. The chain is built from TRBV27 and TRBJ2-7, with TRBD2 identical over 7 bases. Trimming removed 5 bases from V and 2 bases from J; junction bases left unmatched: 3. The CDR3 is 13 amino acids. Germline V CDR1 and CDR2: MNHEY, SMNVEV (reference sequence). The CDR3 DNA reads as TGTGCCAGCAGTAAACGGGAGGCCTACGAGCAGTACTTC. Its protein is CASSKREAYEQYF.

The rearrangement links TRBV4-3 to TRBJ2-2; TRBD1 agrees at 7 bases. With 0 bases clipped from V and 2 bases from J, the junction kept 15 bases outside the gene matches. The CDR3 sequence is 20 residues long. Germline lookup yields CDR1 LGHNA and CDR2 YSLEER. Here the CDR3 reads CASSQDEPYRQGANTGELFF. CDR3 bases: TGCGCCAGCAGCCAAGATGAACCGTATCGACAGGGCGCCAACACCGGGGAGCTGTTTTTT.

The chain employs TRBV7-2 and TRBJ1-2; D call uncertain. V lost 5 bases and J lost 6, with 10 bases in between. This CDR3 has 12 amino acids. Germline V gene lookup returns CDR1 SGHTA and CDR2 FQGNSA. This CDR3 is CASSPEIHGYTF. The CDR3 bases are TGTGCCAGCAGCCCAGAAATACATGGCTACACCTTC.

This chain joins TRBV7-2 and TRBJ2-5, with a possible D match to TRBD1 (6 bases). This CDR3 contains 14 residues. Germline V lookup: CDR1 SGHTA, CDR2 FQGNSA. The ends were cut back, 5 bases at V and 2 bases at J, with 12 bases in the middle. The CDR3 is CASSLRTVQETQYF. The CDR3 nucleotides read TGTGCCAGCAGCCTAAGGACAGTTCAAGAGACCCAGTACTTC.

This rearrangement joins TRBV2 to TRBJ2-5, with 10 positions matching TRBD2. V trimming: 3 bases; J trimming: 4 bases; junction bases outside the gene matches: 8. CDR3 length: 16 residues. Per germline, CDR1 SNHLY and CDR2 FYNNEI. The CDR3 sequence is CASSERIAGGVETQYF. DNA of the CDR3: TGTGCCAGCAGTGAGAGGATAGCGGGAGGCGTAGAGACCCAGTACTTC.

The chain is built from TRBV7-3 and TRBJ2-1; maybe TRBD2 (6 bases). The CDR3 extends over 13 amino acids. Per the germline V gene, CDR1 is SGHTA and CDR2 is FQGTGA. The germline V and J ends were trimmed by 5 bases and 3 bases, with 8 bases remaining between them. CDR3 DNA: TGTGCCAGCAGCCATAGCGGCTACAATGAGCAGTTCTTC. Translated: CASSHSGYNEQFF.

In its sample, this clone was seen a few times. This chain links TRBV30 with TRBJ2-2, with TRBD2 matching 11 bases. The CDR3 runs 15 residues. The germline V gene has CDR1 GTSNPN and CDR2 SVGIG (reference sequence). With V trimmed by 3 bases and J by 6 bases, 6 bases remained unmatched. CDR3 sequence: CAWRMVAGGAGELFF. The CDR3 coding sequence is TGTGCCTGGAGAATGGTAGCGGGAGGGGCCGGGGAGCTGTTTTTT.

This clone has at least ten counts. The genes are TRBV28 and TRBJ2-2, with D tentatively TRBD2 (5 bases). The CDR3 sequence is 17 residues long. With 7 bases removed from V and 4 bases from J, the gap between germline ends came to 22 bases. In germline, CDR1 is MDHEN, CDR2 SYDVKM. DNA of the CDR3: TGTGCCAGCATTAACTCGAAGAGCGGAGGAGCCACCGGGGAGCTGTTTTTT. Amino acid sequence: CASINSKSGGATGELFF.

The J gene is TRBJ2-1, the V gene TRBV18; 13 bases align to TRBD2. With 8 bases clipped from V and 4 bases from J, the junction kept 17 bases outside the gene matches. CDR3 length: 19 residues. CDR1 is KGHSH and CDR2 is LQKENI in the germline V gene. The CDR3 DNA follows: TGTGCCAGCGCCGCTACCGGGACTAGCGGGGCCTGGGCATACAATGAGCAGTTCTTC. Encoded protein: CASAATGTSGAWAYNEQFF.

The chain carries TRBV27 and TRBJ1-2; 8 bases map to TRBD1. V gave up 3 bases and J gave up 5 bases; unmatched junction bases: 11. This CDR3 comprises 16 residues. In germline, CDR1 is MNHEY, CDR2 SMNVEV (reference sequence). Written as DNA, the CDR3 is TGTGCCAGCAGTTTCAAAATAGGACAGGGTGATTATGGCTACACCTTC. The encoded protein is CASSFKIGQGDYGYTF.

This clone was seen a handful of times. The genes are TRBV4-3 and TRBJ2-3; D is uncertain. The germline CDR1 and CDR2 sequences are LGHNA and YSLEER. The CDR3 is made up of 14 amino acids. Trimming removed 2 bases at V and 1 base at J, with 7 bases between. The CDR3 sequence: CASSQFVRTDTQYF. For the CDR3, the DNA is TGCGCCAGCAGCCAATTCGTCCGCACAGATACGCAGTATTTT.